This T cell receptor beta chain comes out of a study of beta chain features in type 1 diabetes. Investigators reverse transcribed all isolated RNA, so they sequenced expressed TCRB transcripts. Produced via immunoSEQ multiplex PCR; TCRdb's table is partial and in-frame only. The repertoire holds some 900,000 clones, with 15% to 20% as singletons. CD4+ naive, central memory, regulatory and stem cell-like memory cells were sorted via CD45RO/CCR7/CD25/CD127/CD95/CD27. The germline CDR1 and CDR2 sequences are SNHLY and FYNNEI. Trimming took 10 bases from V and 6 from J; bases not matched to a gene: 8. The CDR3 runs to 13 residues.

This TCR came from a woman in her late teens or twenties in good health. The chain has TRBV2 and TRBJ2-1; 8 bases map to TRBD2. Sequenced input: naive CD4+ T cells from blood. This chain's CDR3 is CATRTSSLNEQFF. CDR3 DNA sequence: TGTGCCACCAGGACTAGCTCTCTCAATGAGCAGTTCTTC.